This T cell receptor beta chain appears in the sequencing data of a study of long-term antiretroviral therapy in people with HIV. Whole-study results and caveats: Dominating the repertoire at all time points were the clones that expanded before ART.

This CDR3 spans 15 amino acids. In germline, CDR1 is LNHDA, CDR2 SQIVND (reference sequence). Trimming left V 6 bases short and J 3 bases short, with 14 bases between. To note about this clone: The antigen remains unidentified.

It was version v3.0 of the immunoSEQ assay that was run at survey level. Profiling relied on immunoSEQ multiplex PCR, and the TCRdb table lists in-frame clones only, not all of them. This table has 15,000 to 20,000 clones, 70% to 90% appearing once. The rearrangement links TRBV19 to TRBJ2-2; D could derive from TRBD1 or TRBD2 (5 bases each). This receptor was obtained from a woman aged 18-29 years with HIV. The sample here was unsorted PBMCs, taken 0.6 years after starting antiretroviral therapy. The DNA of the CDR3 is TGTGCCAGTAGATACCGGGACCCTCACACCGGGGAGCTGTTTTTT. This encodes CASRYRDPHTGELFF.